Each of the 29 T cell receptor beta chains below was sequenced from the same sample in a study of blood T cells in healthy people across ages. Using a J-beta primer mix together with a sample-barcoded 5' primer, a second PCR was run for roughly 6 to 11 cycles. TCRdb itself ran the 5' RACE reads through MiXCR, one entry per CDR3 protein. Of 1.5 million to 2 million distinct CDR3 sequences in the sample, about 30% were seen once. The sequencing input was blood. These receptors were obtained from a woman in her 30s in good health.

This clonotype came up many times. The rearrangement uses TRBV29-1 and TRBJ2-1; D call uncertain. Trimming pared 6 bases from V and 0 bases from J, leaving 12 bases between. Germline CDR1 SQVTM, CDR2 ANQGSEA. The CDR3 runs to 14 residues. The CDR3 reads CSVNSWSSYNEQFF. For the CDR3, the DNA is TGCAGCGTCAACTCATGGAGCTCCTACAATGAGCAGTTCTTC.

This chain links TRBV5-1 with TRBJ2-2; unclear D gene. The germline gives CDR1 SGHRS, CDR2 YFSETQ. This CDR3 contains 18 residues. The V and J ends lost 4 bases and 6 bases respectively, with 25 bases between them. The CDR3 loop reads CASSPPRSGEFNAGELFF. The CDR3 nucleotides are TGCGCCAGCAGCCCCCCCCGGTCCGGCGAGTTCAATGCCGGGGAGCTGTTTTTT.

This clonotype was seen at least ten times. The chain uses TRBV20-1 and TRBJ2-3; no definite D call. CDR1 and CDR2 from the germline V gene are DFQATT and SNEGSKA (reference sequence). The CDR3 is 11 amino acids. The V and J ends lost 3 bases and 1 base respectively, with 2 bases between them. The CDR3 DNA sequence: TGCAGTGCTAGGGGCACAGATACGCAGTATTTT. Protein sequence: CSARGTDTQYF.

This CDR3 reads CATGGYTGELFF. The CDR3 nucleotides read TGTGCCACCGGGGGTTACACCGGGGAGCTGTTTTTT. The rearrangement uses TRBV24-1 and TRBJ2-2; D might be TRBD1 or TRBD2, each matching 5 bases. Trimming cost V 9 bases and J 3 bases, with 7 bases left between them. The CDR3 is made up of 12 amino acids. CDR1 and CDR2 from the germline V gene are KGHDR and SFDVKD.

The CDR3 loop is CSATRETGLPYEQYF. CDR3 coding DNA: TGCAGTGCCACCCGCGAGACAGGACTTCCCTACGAGCAGTACTTC. The chain uses TRBV20-1 and TRBJ2-7, with D perhaps TRBD1 (6 bases). V was shortened by 6 bases and J by 2 bases, with 20 bases between the two germline ends. Germline V CDR1 and CDR2: DFQATT, SNEGSKA (reference sequence). The CDR3 loop spans 15 amino acids.

This clonotype was found a few times. The genes are TRBV4-1 and TRBJ1-1, with D unresolved. The length of the CDR3 is 14 residues. V dropped 6 bases and J dropped 5 bases, with 16 bases sitting between them. Germline CDR1 MGHRA, CDR2 YSYEKL. The chain's CDR3 is CASSPSGAPTEAFF. CDR3 nucleotide sequence: TGCGCCAGCAGTCCGTCGGGAGCCCCTACTGAAGCTTTCTTT.

This clonotype was picked up many times. The rearrangement links TRBV25-1 to TRBJ2-1; tentatively, D is TRBD1 or TRBD2 (5 bases each). Germline CDR1 reads MGHDK; CDR2 reads SYGVNS. Between the trimmed V and J ends, which lost 2 bases and 0 bases, there was a span of 14 bases. The CDR3 has 17 residues. DNA for the CDR3: TGTGCCAGCAGTGAAGTTGGGGGAATTGGCTCCTACAATGAGCAGTTCTTC. Its translation is CASSEVGGIGSYNEQFF.

This chain joins TRBV5-5 and TRBJ2-7; 10 positions agree with TRBD1. Germline V gene sequence: CDR1 SGHKS, CDR2 YYEKEE (reference sequence). The CDR3 runs to 18 residues. The V gene end was trimmed by 1 base and the J gene end by 0 bases; junction bases not matched to a gene: 10. The CDR3 DNA reads TGTGCCAGCAGCTTGTATCGTGTGGACAGGGGGAGCTCCTACGAGCAGTACTTC. It is translated as CASSLYRVDRGSSYEQYF.

This chain uses TRBV4-1 with TRBJ1-3; no clear D gene. The CDR3 extends over 14 amino acids. Per germline, CDR1 MGHRA and CDR2 YSYEKL. Trimming took 2 bases from V and 2 from J, leaving 7 bases between them. CDR3: CASSQSGTGNTIYF. The CDR3 region has the DNA TGCGCCAGCAGCCAAAGTGGGACTGGAAACACCATATATTTT.

The J gene is TRBJ2-1, the V gene TRBV5-1; 10 positions match TRBD2. V was clipped by 5 bases and J by 9 bases; unmatched bases: 11. This CDR3 comprises 15 residues. The germline gives CDR1 SGHRS, CDR2 YFSETQ. For the CDR3, the DNA is TGCGCCAGCAGAATGGATGGTAGCGGGGGGCGTGAGCAGTTCTTC. This codes for CASRMDGSGGREQFF.

A remark on this clonotype: An end of the junction does not agree with germline; a read error may underlie this. CDR3 DNA: TGCAGTGCCAGACAGGGCATTGGGGAAAGACTGTTTTTT. Protein sequence: CSARQGIGERLFF. The chain recombines TRBV20-1 with TRBJ1-4, with TRBD1 matching 7 bases. Germline V gene lookup returns CDR1 DFQATT and CDR2 SNEGSKA (reference sequence). This CDR3 has 13 residues.

The rearrangement joins TRBV7-3 to TRBJ2-3; D possibly corresponds to TRBD2 (6 bases). Germline V gene data show CDR1 as SGHTA and CDR2 as FQGTGA. V lost 0 bases and J 4 bases, leaving 17 bases between the germline ends. The CDR3 totals 17 residues. CDR3 in amino acids: CASSLTGGGAPPDTQYF. The CDR3 coding sequence is TGTGCCAGCAGCTTAACTGGCGGCGGGGCCCCCCCAGATACGCAGTATTTT.

The gene calls are TRBV20-1 and TRBJ2-3; 9 bases are shared with TRBD2. The CDR3 is 14 amino acids. Germline assignment: CDR1 DFQATT and CDR2 SNEGSKA (reference sequence). J gave up 0 bases and V 6 bases, and 4 bases lay outside the gene matches. CDR3 loop: CSAYSGGSTDTQYF. CDR3 DNA sequence: TGCAGTGCGTATAGCGGGGGAAGCACAGATACGCAGTATTTT.

This clonotype has a handful of counts. This chain uses TRBV12-5 with TRBJ2-1, with D tentatively TRBD2 (5 bases). Germline CDR1 and CDR2: LGHNT and FRNRAP. The CDR3 runs 15 residues. The germline V and J ends were trimmed by 6 bases and 8 bases, with 20 bases remaining between them. The CDR3 is CASGLRQVRRDEQFF. The CDR3 DNA reads TGTGCTAGTGGCCTACGACAAGTACGGCGGGATGAGCAGTTCTTC.

At least ten counts were recorded for this clonotype. The V and J genes are TRBV12-3 or TRBV12-4 and TRBJ2-7; tentative D call: TRBD1 (5 bases). Trimming pared 5 bases from V and 0 bases from J, leaving 14 bases between. The CDR3 runs 15 residues. CDR3 sequence: CASSPRQTASYEQYF. CDR3 sequence (DNA): TGTGCCAGCAGTCCTAGACAGACAGCCTCCTACGAGCAGTACTTC.

This clonotype appeared a few times. The rearrangement links TRBV12-3 or TRBV12-4 to TRBJ2-5, with D perhaps TRBD1 or TRBD2 (6 bases each). The V end was cut by 5 bases, the J end by 5 bases, with 24 bases between. This CDR3 comprises 17 residues. CDR3 DNA: TGTGCCAGCAGTCCCGGAGGGGGGACCCCCTCGGGGGAGACCCAGTACTTC. It specifies CASSPGGGTPSGETQYF.

Ten or more counts support this clonotype. J is TRBJ2-1 and V is TRBV20-1, with D hard to call. The CDR3 covers 13 residues. V shed 0 bases and J shed 6 bases, with 9 bases lying between them. Germline CDR1 DFQATT, CDR2 SNEGSKA (reference sequence). The CDR3 DNA sequence: TGCAGTGCTAGAGAGGCGGTCGGCAATGAGCAGTTCTTC. It is translated as CSAREAVGNEQFF.

This clonotype was detected a few times. This chain joins TRBV9 and TRBJ2-1; TRBD1 matches at 7 bases. V lost 4 bases and J lost 4; bases outside the gene matches: 5. Germline assignment: CDR1 SGDLS and CDR2 YYNGEE. The CDR3 has 14 residues. CDR3 DNA: TGTGCCAGCAGCAATTCGGGACAGTACAATGAGCAGTTCTTC. Encoded protein: CASSNSGQYNEQFF. The complete variable domain, with remaining parts taken from reference TRBV9 and TRBJ2-1, reads DSGVTQTPKHLITATGQRVTLRCSPRSGDLSVYWYQQSLDQGLQFLIQYYNGEERAKGNILERFSAQQFPDLHSELNLSSLELGDSALYFCASSNSGQYNEQFFGPGTRLTVL.

This clonotype was detected only a few times. The gene calls are TRBV20-1 and TRBJ2-7; the D gene is possibly TRBD2 (7 bases). V was cut by 3 bases and J by 3 bases, with 12 bases left in between. CDR1 is DFQATT, CDR2 SNEGSKA, per germline (reference sequence). The CDR3 sequence is 13 residues long. Here the CDR3 DNA reads TGCAGTGCTAGCGGGGGGCGATTCTACGAGCAGTACTTC. Protein sequence: CSASGGRFYEQYF.

This clonotype was seen more than once but under ten times. At one end, the junction sequence differs from germline, possibly due to a read error. The chain joins TRBV20-1 to TRBJ1-4; possible D gene TRBD1, 5 bases. The CDR3 contains 15 residues. CDR1 is DFQATT and CDR2 is SNEGSKA in the germline V gene (reference sequence). The chain's CDR3 is CSARDLQGINENLFF. The CDR3 DNA follows: TGCAGTGCTAGAGATCTCCAGGGTATTAATGAAAACCTGTTTTTT.

This clonotype was detected a few times. The chain links TRBV6-1 to TRBJ1-2; the D is unclear. Trimming took 8 bases from V and 2 from J, leaving 24 bases between them. The CDR3 loop spans 17 amino acids. Germline values: CDR1 MNHNS, CDR2 SASEGT. DNA for the CDR3: TGTGCCAGCGTCCACACAGCGAGGGCAGGCTCGAACTATGGCTACACCTTC. Its protein is CASVHTARAGSNYGYTF.

This chain uses TRBV20-1 with TRBJ2-3; 10 bases are a match to TRBD2. Germline V gene sequence: CDR1 DFQATT, CDR2 SNEGSKA (reference sequence). With V trimmed by 6 bases and J by 2 bases, 8 bases remained unmatched. The length of the CDR3 is 15 residues. DNA of the CDR3: TGCAGTGCCCCTAATAGCGGGGGGAACACAGATACGCAGTATTTT. It codes for CSAPNSGGNTDTQYF.

This clonotype was seen a few times. The chain uses TRBV5-1 and TRBJ2-7; 8 nucleotides align to TRBD2. The last part of the DNA fits TRBJ2-5 better; the J call may be wrong. Germline values: CDR1 SGHRS, CDR2 YFSETQ. CDR3 length: 14 amino acids. For the CDR3, the DNA is TGCGCCAGCAGCTTAGCGGGAGATATGAAGACCCAGTACTTC. Its protein is CASSLAGDMKTQYF.

The chain uses TRBV5-5 and TRBJ2-1; D might be TRBD2 (5 bases). This CDR3 is 15 amino acids long. Germline V gene sequence: CDR1 SGHKS, CDR2 YYEKEE (reference sequence). The ends were cut back, 0 bases at V and 7 bases at J, with 14 bases in the middle. The CDR3, as DNA: TGTGCCAGCAGCTTGGAAGAGGTGCCGGGAAATGAGCAGTTCTTC. Its protein is CASSLEEVPGNEQFF.

This clonotype has at least ten counts. The chain has TRBV7-2 and TRBJ2-7; the D gene could be TRBD1 or TRBD2 (5 bases each). The CDR3 covers 13 residues. Germline CDR1 is SGHTA and CDR2 is FQGNSA. Trimming took 8 bases from V and 0 from J, leaving 11 bases between them. The DNA for the CDR3 is TGTGCCAGCCAAAGGGACCCCTCCTACGAGCAGTACTTC. Encoded protein: CASQRDPSYEQYF.

Remarks on this clonotype: With a much larger clone just one base away, this may be a read error. The genes are TRBV7-9 and TRBJ2-5, with TRBD2 matching 7 bases. CDR1 SEHNR and CDR2 FQNEAQ come from the germline V gene (reference sequence). The CDR3 is 14 amino acids. The CDR3 here is CSSSLEAGEETQYF. The CDR3 DNA reads as TGTTCCAGCAGCTTAGAGGCGGGGGAAGAGACCCAGTACTTC.

This clonotype was observed many times. A read error may produce the germline difference seen at one junction end. The chain is built from TRBV7-9 and TRBJ2-7; D gene uncertain. CDR1 is SEHNR, CDR2 FQNEAQ, per germline (reference sequence). The CDR3 is 13 residues long. In nucleotides, the CDR3 is TGTGCCAGCAGTTTAGGGAACACCTACGAGCAGTACTTC. This translates into CASSLGNTYEQYF.

This clonotype was found a few times. The chain carries TRBV12-3 or TRBV12-4 and TRBJ1-4; 10 nucleotides align to TRBD1. CDR3 size: 17 residues. The V segment lost 5 bases and the J segment 8 bases; nucleotides outside the gene matches: 14. The DNA for the CDR3 is TGTGCCAGCAGTCTCCGGGACAGGGGAAGGTCGGGAGAAAAACTGTTTTTT. Protein: CASSLRDRGRSGEKLFF.

This clonotype was counted only a few times. V gene TRBV5-5 combines with J gene TRBJ1-4, with no clear D. V dropped 1 base and J dropped 8 bases, with 3 bases sitting between them. The CDR3 loop spans 11 amino acids. CDR1 is SGHKS and CDR2 is YYEKEE in the germline V gene (reference sequence). The CDR3 loop reads CASSLMEKLFF. Written as DNA, the CDR3 is TGTGCCAGCAGCTTGATGGAAAAACTGTTTTTT. The whole variable domain, filled in from reference TRBV5-5 and TRBJ1-4, reads DAGVTQSPTHLIKTRGQQVTLRCSPISGHKSVSWYQQVLGQGPQFIFQYYEKEERGRGNFPDRFSARQFPNYSSELNVNALLLGDSALYLCASSLMEKLFFGSGTQLSVL.